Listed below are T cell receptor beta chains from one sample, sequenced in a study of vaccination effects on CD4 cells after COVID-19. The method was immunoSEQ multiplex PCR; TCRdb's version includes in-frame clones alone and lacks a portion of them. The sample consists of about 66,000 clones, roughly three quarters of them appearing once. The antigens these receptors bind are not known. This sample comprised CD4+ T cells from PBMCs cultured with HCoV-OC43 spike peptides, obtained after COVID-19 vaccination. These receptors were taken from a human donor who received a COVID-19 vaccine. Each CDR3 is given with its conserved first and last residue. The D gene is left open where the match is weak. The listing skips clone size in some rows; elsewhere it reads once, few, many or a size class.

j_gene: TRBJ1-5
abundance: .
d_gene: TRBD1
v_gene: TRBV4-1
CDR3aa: CASSPTGTGDQPQHF
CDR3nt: TGCGCCAGCAGCCCTACGGGGACAGGCGATCAGCCCCAGCATTTT

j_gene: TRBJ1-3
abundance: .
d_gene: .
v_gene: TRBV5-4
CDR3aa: CASSLAPRGLAGNTIYF
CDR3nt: TGTGCCAGCAGCTTGGCCCCCCGGGGGTTAGCTGGAAACACCATATATTTT

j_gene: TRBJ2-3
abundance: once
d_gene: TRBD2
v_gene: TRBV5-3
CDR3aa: CARSLDGRDSTDTQYF
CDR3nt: TGTGCCAGAAGCTTAGACGGGAGGGACAGCACAGATACGCAGTATTTT

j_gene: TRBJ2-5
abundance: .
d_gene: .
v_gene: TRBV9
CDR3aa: CASSVVVDGTQYF
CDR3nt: TGTGCCAGCAGCGTAGTTGTTGATGGGACCCAGTACTTC

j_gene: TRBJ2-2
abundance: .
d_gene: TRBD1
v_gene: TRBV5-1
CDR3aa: CASSLRTGSGELFF
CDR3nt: TGCGCCAGCAGCTTGCGGACAGGGTCCGGGGAGCTGTTTTTT

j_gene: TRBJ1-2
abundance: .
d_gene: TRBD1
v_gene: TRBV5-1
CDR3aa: CASGTGGGGGYTF
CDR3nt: TGCGCCAGCGGGACAGGGGGCGGTGGAGGCTACACCTTC

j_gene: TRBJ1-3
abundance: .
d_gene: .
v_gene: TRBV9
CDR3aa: CASSVAPPNTNSGNTIYF
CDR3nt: TGTGCCAGCAGCGTTGCCCCGCCGAACACCAACTCTGGAAACACCATATATTTT

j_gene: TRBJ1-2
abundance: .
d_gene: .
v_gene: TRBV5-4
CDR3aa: CASSLPVGVGYTF
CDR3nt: TGTGCCAGCAGCCTACCCGTAGGTGTCGGCTACACCTTC

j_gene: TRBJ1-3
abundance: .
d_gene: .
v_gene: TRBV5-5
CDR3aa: CASSLAYRSGNTIYF
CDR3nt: TGTGCCAGCAGCTTGGCTTACCGATCTGGAAACACCATATATTTT

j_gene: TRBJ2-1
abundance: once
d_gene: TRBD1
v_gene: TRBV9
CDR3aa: CASSVSGTAIGNEQFF
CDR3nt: TGTGCCAGCAGCGTATCCGGGACAGCCATAGGGAATGAGCAGTTCTTC

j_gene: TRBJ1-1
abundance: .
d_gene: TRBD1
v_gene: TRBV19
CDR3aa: CASSQRQGLGNTEAFF
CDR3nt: TGTGCCAGTAGCCAAAGACAGGGGCTAGGGAACACTGAAGCTTTCTTT

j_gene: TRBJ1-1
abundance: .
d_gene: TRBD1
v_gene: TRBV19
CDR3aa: CASSSPRQGINTEAFF
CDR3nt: TGTGCCAGTAGTAGTCCCAGACAGGGGATAAACACTGAAGCTTTCTTT

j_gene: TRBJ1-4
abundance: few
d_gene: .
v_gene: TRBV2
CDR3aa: CASLRRASNEKLFF
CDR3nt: TGTGCCAGCCTTAGAAGGGCATCTAATGAAAAACTGTTTTTT

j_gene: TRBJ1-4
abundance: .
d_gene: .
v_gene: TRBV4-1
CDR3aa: CASSQVGAGEKLFF
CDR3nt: TGCGCCAGCAGCCAAGTGGGGGCCGGTGAAAAACTGTTTTTT

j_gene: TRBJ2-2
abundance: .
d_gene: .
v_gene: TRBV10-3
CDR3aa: CAIAPGWGGRAGELFF
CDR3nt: TGTGCCATTGCCCCCGGTTGGGGGGGCCGGGCCGGGGAGCTGTTTTTT

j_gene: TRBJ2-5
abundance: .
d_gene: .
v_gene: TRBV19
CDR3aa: CASSIRPVGETQYF
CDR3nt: TGTGCCAGTAGTATTCGCCCCGTTGGGGAGACCCAGTACTTC

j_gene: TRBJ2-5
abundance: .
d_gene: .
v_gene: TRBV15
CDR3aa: CATSRATGALQETQYF
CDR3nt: TGTGCCACCAGCAGGGCGACAGGAGCCCTGCAAGAGACCCAGTACTTC

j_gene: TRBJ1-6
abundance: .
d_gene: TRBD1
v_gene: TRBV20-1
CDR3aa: CSASAGAGGNSPLHF
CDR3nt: TGCAGTGCTAGTGCCGGGGCAGGGGGGAATTCACCCCTCCACTTT

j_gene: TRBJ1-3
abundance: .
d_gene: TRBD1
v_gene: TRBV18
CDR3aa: CASSRTGGLISSGNTIYF
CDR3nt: TGTGCCAGCTCACGGACAGGCGGACTTATAAGCTCTGGAAACACCATATATTTT

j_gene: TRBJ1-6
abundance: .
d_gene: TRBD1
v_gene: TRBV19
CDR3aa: CASSIASGQVALHF
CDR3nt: TGTGCCAGTAGTATAGCTTCCGGACAGGTGGCCCTCCACTTT

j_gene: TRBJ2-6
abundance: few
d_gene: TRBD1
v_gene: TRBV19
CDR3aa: CASRPHFGTGGVGANVLTF
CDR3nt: TGTGCCAGTCGCCCACACTTCGGGACAGGGGGCGTTGGGGCCAACGTCCTGACTTTC

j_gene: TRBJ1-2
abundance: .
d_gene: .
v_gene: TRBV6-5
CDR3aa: CASSSFLGAAAAF
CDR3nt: TGTGCCAGCAGTTCTTTTCTCGGGGCCGCGGCCGCCTTC

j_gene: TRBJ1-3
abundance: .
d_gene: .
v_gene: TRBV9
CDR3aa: CASSDPGPGNTIYF
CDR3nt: TGTGCCAGCAGCGATCCGGGGCCTGGAAACACCATATATTTT

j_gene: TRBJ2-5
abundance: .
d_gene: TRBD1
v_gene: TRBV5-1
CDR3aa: CASSIQGWQETQYF
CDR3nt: TGCGCCAGCAGCATACAGGGGTGGCAAGAGACCCAGTACTTC

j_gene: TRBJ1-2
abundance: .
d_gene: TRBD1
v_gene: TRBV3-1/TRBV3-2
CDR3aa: CASSYRGEGYGYTF
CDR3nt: TGTGCCAGCAGCTACAGGGGGGAGGGGTATGGCTACACCTTC

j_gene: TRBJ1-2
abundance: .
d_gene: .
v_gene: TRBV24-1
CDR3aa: CATSDFSNYGYTF
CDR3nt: TGTGCCACCAGTGATTTCAGTAACTATGGCTACACCTTC

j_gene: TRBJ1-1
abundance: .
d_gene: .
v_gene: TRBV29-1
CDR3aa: CSVEGRGDGTEAFF
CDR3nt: TGCAGCGTTGAAGGGAGGGGGGATGGCACTGAAGCTTTCTTT

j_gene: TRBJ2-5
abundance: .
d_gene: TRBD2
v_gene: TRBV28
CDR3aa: CASENSGGARETQYF
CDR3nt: TGTGCCAGCGAAAATAGCGGGGGGGCTAGGGAGACCCAGTACTTC

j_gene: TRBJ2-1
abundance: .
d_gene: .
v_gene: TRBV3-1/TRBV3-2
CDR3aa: CASSQNSEDYNEQFF
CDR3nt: TGTGCCAGCAGTCAGAACTCAGAAGACTACAATGAGCAGTTCTTC

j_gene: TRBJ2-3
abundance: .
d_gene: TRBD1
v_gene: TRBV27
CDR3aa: CASSFLGTGKDTQYF
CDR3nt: TGTGCCAGCAGTTTCTTAGGGACAGGGAAAGATACGCAGTATTTT

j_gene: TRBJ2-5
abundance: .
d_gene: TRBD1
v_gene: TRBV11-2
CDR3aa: CASSSSGQQPGETQYF
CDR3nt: TGTGCCAGCAGCTCCTCGGGACAGCAACCAGGGGAGACCCAGTACTTC

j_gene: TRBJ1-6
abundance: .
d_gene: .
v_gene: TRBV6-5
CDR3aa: CASSYTGGGGNSPLHF
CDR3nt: TGTGCCAGCAGTTACACCGGTGGGGGGGGCAATTCACCCCTCCACTTT

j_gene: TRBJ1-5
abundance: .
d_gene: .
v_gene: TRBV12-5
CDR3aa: CASGSYISNQPQHF
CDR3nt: TGTGCTAGTGGTTCATACATTAGCAATCAGCCCCAGCATTTT

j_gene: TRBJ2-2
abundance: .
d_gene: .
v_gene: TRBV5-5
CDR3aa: CASRRDTGELFF
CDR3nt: TGTGCCAGCCGTAGGGACACCGGGGAGCTGTTTTTT

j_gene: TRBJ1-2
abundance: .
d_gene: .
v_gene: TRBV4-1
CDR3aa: CASSAQGTGTNYGYTF
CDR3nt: TGCGCCAGCAGCGCCCAAGGAACAGGGACTAACTATGGCTACACCTTC

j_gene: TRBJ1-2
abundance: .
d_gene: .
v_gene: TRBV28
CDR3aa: CAHRGGYYGYTF
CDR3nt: TGTGCCCACCGCGGGGGGTACTATGGCTACACCTTC

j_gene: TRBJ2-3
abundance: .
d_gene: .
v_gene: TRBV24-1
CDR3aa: CATSDRYSIRGGTDTQYF
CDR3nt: TGTGCCACCAGTGATCGTTACTCGATCAGGGGAGGCACAGATACGCAGTATTTT

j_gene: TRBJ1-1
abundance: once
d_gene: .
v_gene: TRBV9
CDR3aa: CASSVFPGENTEAFF
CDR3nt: TGTGCCAGCAGCGTATTTCCAGGGGAGAACACTGAAGCTTTCTTT

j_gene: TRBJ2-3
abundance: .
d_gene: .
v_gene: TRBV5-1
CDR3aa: CASSRTVAESTDTQYF
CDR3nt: TGCGCCAGCTCCCGTACAGTAGCGGAGAGCACAGATACGCAGTATTTT

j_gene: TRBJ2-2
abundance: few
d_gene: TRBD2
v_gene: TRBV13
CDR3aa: CASSRSVAGITGELFF
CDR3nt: TGTGCCAGCAGCCGATCGGTAGCGGGGATCACCGGGGAGCTGTTTTTT

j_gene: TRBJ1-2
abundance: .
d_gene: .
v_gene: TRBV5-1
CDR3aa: CASSLTWTGTYGYTF
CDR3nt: TGCGCCAGCAGTTTGACCTGGACGGGGACCTATGGCTACACCTTC

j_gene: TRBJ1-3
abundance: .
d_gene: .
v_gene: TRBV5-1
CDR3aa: CASSLEGRRSGNTIYF
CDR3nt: TGCGCCAGCAGCTTGGAGGGACGGCGCTCTGGAAACACCATATATTTT

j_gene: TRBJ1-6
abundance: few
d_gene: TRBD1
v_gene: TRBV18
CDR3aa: CASSRQGENSPLHF
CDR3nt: TGTGCCAGCTCACGACAGGGGGAGAATTCACCCCTCCACTTT

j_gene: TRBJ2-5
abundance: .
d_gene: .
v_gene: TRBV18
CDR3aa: CASSPPRDTQETQYF
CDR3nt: TGTGCCAGCTCACCACCGAGGGACACACAAGAGACCCAGTACTTC

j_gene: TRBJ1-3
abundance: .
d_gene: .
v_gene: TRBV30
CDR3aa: CAWNPGSGNTIYF
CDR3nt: TGTGCCTGGAATCCAGGCTCTGGAAACACCATATATTTT

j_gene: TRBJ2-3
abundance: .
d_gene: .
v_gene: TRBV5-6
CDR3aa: CASSRSRVSDTQYF
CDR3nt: TGTGCCAGCAGCCGATCGAGGGTTTCGGATACGCAGTATTTT

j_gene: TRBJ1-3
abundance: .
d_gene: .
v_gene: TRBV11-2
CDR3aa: CASSGWPYGDPSGNTIYF
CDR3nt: TGTGCCAGCAGCGGTTGGCCGTACGGAGATCCCTCTGGAAACACCATATATTTT

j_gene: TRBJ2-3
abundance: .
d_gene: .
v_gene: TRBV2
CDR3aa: CASSTGFSDTQYF
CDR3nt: TGTGCCAGCAGTACAGGGTTCTCAGATACGCAGTATTTT